The table lists the clone carrying this T cell receptor (beta chain) with a few counts. The data were taken from a study of blood T cell repertoires in COVID-19. Study overall: PBMCs, B-cell-depleted T cells, or T cells were the source of the cDNA or gDNA that made up the material.

Germline CDR1 SGHNT, CDR2 YYREEE (reference sequence). V gave up 4 bases and J gave up 4 bases, with 6 bases separating them. This CDR3 contains 12 residues. Measured with immunoSEQ multiplex PCR; TCRdb has only the in-frame clones, and not every one. The profile shows about 140,000 clones, approximately 78% of them singletons. The rearrangement links TRBV5-4 to TRBJ2-1; the D gene is possibly TRBD2 (5 bases). The TCR comes from a woman older than 75 with acute or convalescent COVID-19. The sample taken for sequencing was peripheral blood. This CDR3 reads CASSGLYNEQFF. CDR3 nucleotide sequence: TGTGCCAGCAGCGGACTTTACAATGAGCAGTTCTTC.